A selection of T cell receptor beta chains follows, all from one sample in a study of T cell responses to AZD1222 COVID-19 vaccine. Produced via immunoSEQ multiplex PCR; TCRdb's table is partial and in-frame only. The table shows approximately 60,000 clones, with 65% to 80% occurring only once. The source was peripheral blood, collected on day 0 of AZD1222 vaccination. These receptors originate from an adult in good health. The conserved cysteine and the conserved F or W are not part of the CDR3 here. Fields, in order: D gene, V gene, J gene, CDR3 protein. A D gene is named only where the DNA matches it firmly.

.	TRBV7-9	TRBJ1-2	ASSGADRNNYGYT
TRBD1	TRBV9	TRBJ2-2	ASSVETGGTGELF
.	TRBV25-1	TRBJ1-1	ASSEGAIVAF
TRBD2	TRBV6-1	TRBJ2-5	ASSEVGGGFETQY
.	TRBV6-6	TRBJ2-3	ASRHPRSSTDTQY
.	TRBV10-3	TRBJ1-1	AISGSSGAMNTEAF
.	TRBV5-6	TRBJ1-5	ASSLGGAGGNQPQH
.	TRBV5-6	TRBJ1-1	ASSFLPVAGNTEAF
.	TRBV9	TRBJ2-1	ASKGQGEQF
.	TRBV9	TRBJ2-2	ASSAGNTGELF
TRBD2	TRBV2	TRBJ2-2	ASSPRTSGTGELF
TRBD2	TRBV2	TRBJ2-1	ASRSSGGSYNEQF
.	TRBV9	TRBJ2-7	ASSVGPSYEQY
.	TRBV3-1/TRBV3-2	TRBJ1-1	ASSHEGWSTEAF
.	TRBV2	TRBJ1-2	ASSDLARGYT